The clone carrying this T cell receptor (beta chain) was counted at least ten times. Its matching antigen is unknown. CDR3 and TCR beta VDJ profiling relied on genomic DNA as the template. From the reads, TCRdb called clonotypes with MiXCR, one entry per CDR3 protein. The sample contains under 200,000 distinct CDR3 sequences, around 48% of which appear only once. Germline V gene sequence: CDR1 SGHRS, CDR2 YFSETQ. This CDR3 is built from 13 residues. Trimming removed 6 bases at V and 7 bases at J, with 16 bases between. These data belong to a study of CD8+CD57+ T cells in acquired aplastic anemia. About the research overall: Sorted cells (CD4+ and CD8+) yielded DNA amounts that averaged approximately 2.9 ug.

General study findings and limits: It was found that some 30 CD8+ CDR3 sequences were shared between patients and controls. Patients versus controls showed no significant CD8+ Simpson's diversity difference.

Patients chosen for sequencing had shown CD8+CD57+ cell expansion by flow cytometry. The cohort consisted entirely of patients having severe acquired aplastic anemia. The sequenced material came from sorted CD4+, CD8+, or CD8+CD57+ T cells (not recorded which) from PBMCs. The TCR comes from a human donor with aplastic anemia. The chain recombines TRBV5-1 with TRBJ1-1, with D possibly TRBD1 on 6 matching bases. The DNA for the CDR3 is TGCGCCAGCACCAAGGACAGCATCTATGAAGCTTTCTTT. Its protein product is CASTKDSIYEAFF.